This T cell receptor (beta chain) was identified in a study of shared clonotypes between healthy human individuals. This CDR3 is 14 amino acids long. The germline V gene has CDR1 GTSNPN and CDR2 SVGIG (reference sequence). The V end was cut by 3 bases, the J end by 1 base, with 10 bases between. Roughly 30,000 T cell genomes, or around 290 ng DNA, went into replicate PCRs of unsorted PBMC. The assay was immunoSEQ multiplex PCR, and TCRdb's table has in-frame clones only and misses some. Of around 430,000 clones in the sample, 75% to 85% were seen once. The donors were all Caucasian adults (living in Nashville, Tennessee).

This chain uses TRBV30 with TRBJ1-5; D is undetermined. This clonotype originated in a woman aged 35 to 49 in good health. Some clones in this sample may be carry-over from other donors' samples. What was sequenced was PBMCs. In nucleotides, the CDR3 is TGTGCCTGGAGCGCTCGACGGAGCAATCAGCCCCAGCATTTT. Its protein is CAWSARRSNQPQHF. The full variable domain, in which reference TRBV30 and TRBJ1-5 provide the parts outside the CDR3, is SQTIHQWPATLVQPVGSPLSLECTVEGTSNPNLYWYRQAAGRGLQLLFYSVGIGQISSEVPQNLSASRPQDRQFILSSKKLLLSDSGFYLCAWSARRSNQPQHFGDGTRLSIL.